The 18 T cell receptor beta chains reported below all come from one sample, sequenced in a study of T cell changes during pregnancy in multiple sclerosis. Measured with immunoSEQ multiplex PCR; TCRdb has only the in-frame clones, and not every one. The data contain tens of thousands of clones, about 83% of them singletons. The source material was CD8+ T cells from peripheral blood mononuclear cells, sampled before pregnancy. All receptors derive from a female donor with multiple sclerosis, enrolled in a pregnancy study.

The V and J genes are TRBV27 and TRBJ2-7, with 9 bases that match TRBD2. The V gene's germline CDR1 is MNHEY and CDR2 SMNVEV (reference sequence). CDR3 length: 14 residues. Trimming removed 5 bases from V and 1 base from J; junction bases left unmatched: 3. The CDR3 reads CASSPTSGSYEQYF. The CDR3 DNA sequence: TGTGCCAGCAGTCCGACTAGCGGTTCCTACGAGCAGTACTTC.

The chain links TRBV5-1 to TRBJ2-7; TRBD2 matches at 7 bases. Germline CDR1 SGHRS, CDR2 YFSETQ. The V segment lost 0 bases and the J segment 4 bases; nucleotides outside the gene matches: 10. The CDR3 is 16 residues long. In nucleotides, the CDR3 is TGCGCCAGCAGCTTGGCCTTAGCTAGCGGAACTTACGAGCAGTACTTC. It translates to CASSLALASGTYEQYF.

This clone came up once. The V gene is TRBV29-1, the J gene TRBJ2-1; possible D gene TRBD2, 5 bases. V was cut by 1 base and J by 4 bases, with 17 bases left in between. This CDR3 has 16 amino acids. The V gene's germline CDR1 is SQVTM and CDR2 ANQGSEA. CDR3 protein: CSVEVARRSTYNEQFF. In nucleotides, the CDR3 is TGCAGCGTTGAAGTGGCGAGGAGGTCTACTTACAATGAGCAGTTCTTC.

The rearrangement links TRBV19 to TRBJ1-2; unclear D gene. The CDR3 length is 15 residues. V was clipped by 4 bases and J by 6 bases, with 18 bases between them. Germline CDR1 is LNHDA and CDR2 is SQIVND (reference sequence). CDR3 sequence (DNA): TGTGCCAGTAGTAATCGGCGGGAAAAGCAGGATGGCTACACCTTC. Translation gives CASSNRREKQDGYTF.

The V and J genes are TRBV28 and TRBJ1-1; tentatively, D is TRBD1 (5 bases). This CDR3 contains 16 residues. Germline loops: CDR1 MDHEN, CDR2 SYDVKM. Trimming removed 3 bases at V and 0 bases at J, with 14 bases between. CDR3 sequence reads: CASSFQQENMNTEAFF. The CDR3 DNA reads TGTGCCAGCAGTTTTCAACAGGAGAACATGAACACTGAAGCTTTCTTT.

The chain joins TRBV5-1 to TRBJ2-1, with 10 nucleotides matching TRBD1. The CDR3 loop spans 17 amino acids. From germline, CDR1 is SGHRS and CDR2 YFSETQ. V shed 0 bases, J shed 2 bases, and the junction held 5 bases outside the gene matches. The chain's CDR3 is CASSLAQGQGAYNEQFF. The CDR3 DNA reads TGCGCCAGCAGCTTGGCTCAAGGACAGGGGGCCTACAATGAGCAGTTCTTC.

The genes are TRBV4-1 and TRBJ2-7; TRBD2 aligns across 7 bases. Germline CDR1 reads MGHRA; CDR2 reads YSYEKL. The CDR3 is made up of 16 amino acids. The ends lost 0 bases at V and 0 bases at J; junction bases unmatched: 5. In DNA, the CDR3 is TGCGCCAGCAGCCAAGAGGGCGGGAGTAGCTCCTACGAGCAGTACTTC. Its protein product is CASSQEGGSSSYEQYF.

This clone was detected only once. The V call is TRBV27, the J call TRBJ1-2, with 8 bases that match TRBD1. This CDR3 comprises 18 residues. The germline V gene has CDR1 MNHEY and CDR2 SMNVEV (reference sequence). Trimming at V came to 6 bases and at J to 7 bases, leaving 22 bases not matched to a gene. CDR3: CASRSAGEAGGYLGGYTF. The CDR3 DNA is TGTGCCAGCAGATCCGCGGGCGAGGCAGGGGGCTATCTTGGTGGCTACACCTTC.

The chain's CDR3 is CASSQGSPSGRGLLGEQFF. CDR3 nucleotide sequence: TGTGCCAGCAGCCAAGGGAGCCCAAGCGGGAGGGGACTATTAGGCGAGCAGTTCTTC. V and J are TRBV4-2 and TRBJ2-1, with 10 bases lining up with TRBD2. The V and J ends lost 1 base and 10 bases, in that order; junction bases with no gene match: 19. Germline CDR1 and CDR2: LGHNA and YNFKEQ. The CDR3 loop spans 19 amino acids.

This sequence joins TRBV5-1 and TRBJ2-5; D is possibly TRBD2 (5 bases). V was clipped by 1 base and J by 4 bases, with 20 bases between them. The CDR3 spans 17 residues. The germline CDR1 and CDR2 sequences are SGHRS and YFSETQ. DNA of the CDR3: TGCGCCAGCAGCTTGTTACGGGGAGCGATTAGGAGAGAGACCCAGTACTTC. It codes for CASSLLRGAIRRETQYF.

The DNA of the CDR3 is TGTGCCAGCAGTCGGGGGGGCGGCTACACCTTC. It yields the protein CASSRGGGYTF. The chain recombines TRBV25-1 with TRBJ1-2; maybe TRBD1 (6 bases). Germline V gives CDR1 MGHDK, CDR2 SYGVNS. V was pared by 5 bases and J by 8 bases, with 9 bases between. The CDR3 covers 11 residues.

The gene calls are TRBV4-2 and TRBJ2-2; 10 nucleotides match TRBD2. This CDR3 is built from 16 residues. The germline V gene has CDR1 LGHNA and CDR2 YNFKEQ. The V gene end was trimmed by 7 bases and the J gene end by 5 bases; junction bases not matched to a gene: 10. CDR3 protein: CASTLGYSGRTGELFF. CDR3 nucleotides: TGTGCCAGCACCCTAGGCTATAGCGGGAGGACCGGGGAGCTGTTTTTT.

The CDR3 region has the DNA TGTGCCAGCACCCGACAGGGTGAGGGCACTGAAGCTTTCTTT. Its protein product is CASTRQGEGTEAFF. V is TRBV6-1 and J is TRBJ1-1; 7 bases are a match to TRBD1. Per the germline V gene, CDR1 is MNHNS and CDR2 is SASEGT. The CDR3 consists of 14 residues. After removal of 7 bases from V and 4 bases from J, the junction contained 9 bases not matched to a gene.

The chain couples TRBV6-1 to TRBJ2-5; 7 positions match TRBD1. V lost 6 bases, J lost 6 bases, and 13 bases stayed unmatched. This CDR3 has 15 residues. Germline loops: CDR1 MNHNS, CDR2 SASEGT. The CDR3 DNA reads as TGTGCCAGCAGCGCCCGGGACAGCCGTCTCCAGACCCAGTACTTC. Its translation: CASSARDSRLQTQYF.

The chain has TRBV7-8 and TRBJ2-1, with TRBD2 identical over 7 bases. The germline V gene has CDR1 SGHVS and CDR2 FQNEAQ. The ends lost 4 bases at V and 5 bases at J; junction bases unmatched: 8. CDR3 length: 15 amino acids. This chain's CDR3 is CASSSGGTTDNEQFF. The CDR3 region has the DNA TGTGCCAGCAGCTCAGGCGGGACTACGGACAATGAGCAGTTCTTC. Full variable domain (outside the CDR3, taken from reference TRBV7-8 and TRBJ2-1): GAGVSQSPRYKVAKRGQDVALRCDPISGHVSLFWYQQALGQGPEFLTYFQNEAQLDKSGLPSDRFFAERPEGSVSTLKIQRTQQEDSAVYLCASSSGGTTDNEQFFGPGTRLTVL.

The J gene is TRBJ2-2, the V gene TRBV6-1; D is perhaps TRBD2 (6 bases). Germline assignment: CDR1 MNHNS and CDR2 SASEGT. V lost 3 bases, J lost 5 bases, and 10 bases lay in between. The CDR3 totals 14 residues. CDR3 amino acids: CASSEGGETGELFF. The CDR3 bases are TGTGCCAGCAGTGAGGGCGGGGAAACCGGGGAGCTGTTTTTT.

This chain links TRBV7-9 with TRBJ2-2, with D possibly TRBD2 on 5 matching bases. Trimming took off 5 bases at V and 6 bases at J, with 7 bases between the two ends. The CDR3 loop spans 12 amino acids. Germline CDR1 and CDR2: SEHNR and FQNEAQ (reference sequence). In nucleotides, the CDR3 is TGTGCCAGCAGCACAGCGGCCGGGGAGCTGTTTTTT. This sequence encodes CASSTAAGELFF.

DNA of the CDR3: TGCGCCAGCAGCGCCGGGACAGGGATCCCATACGAGCAGTACTTC. The encoded protein is CASSAGTGIPYEQYF. This rearrangement joins TRBV10-2 to TRBJ2-7; 9 positions agree with TRBD1. V shed 6 bases and J 4 bases; nucleotides not matched to a gene: 10. Germline V gives CDR1 WSHSY, CDR2 SAAADI. This CDR3 contains 15 residues.